This passage covers 8 T cell receptor beta chains from one sample sequenced in a study of CD8+CD57+ T cells in acquired aplastic anemia (dated by TCRdb to 2016 to 2018). Sequencing was carried out with an Illumina HiSeq 2000. TCR beta VDJ combination and CDR3 sequence profiling used genomic DNA as the template. TCRdb cleaned the public reads at Q25 with fastp, built clones with MiXCR and kept in-frame beta chains. A single entry per CDR3 protein holds the most common genes and DNA from its merged rows. The sample table shows some 240,000 distinct CDR3 sequences, and 34% are seen once. The ten biggest clones cover more than 0.95% of the sample. Sequencing was done on a sample of sorted CD4+, CD8+, or CD8+CD57+ T cells (not recorded which) from PBMCs. The receptors derive from a human donor in good health, serving as a control.

The chain has TRBV29-1 and TRBJ2-3, with 8 bases that match TRBD2. The CDR3 spans 14 residues. V lost 8 bases to trimming and J lost 3 bases; unmatched junction nucleotides: 10. Per the germline V gene, CDR1 is SQVTM and CDR2 is ANQGSEA. The CDR3 region is CSSRSLAGTDTQYF. CDR3 bases: TGCAGCTCGCGTTCGCTAGCGGGTACAGATACGCAGTATTTT.

The chain carries TRBV20-1 and TRBJ2-1; 7 nucleotides match TRBD1. Trimming at V came to 0 bases and at J to 8 bases, leaving 7 bases not matched to a gene. Germline values: CDR1 DFQATT, CDR2 SNEGSKA (reference sequence). This CDR3 is 14 amino acids long. CDR3 region: CSARDLYRGDEQFF. Written as DNA, the CDR3 is TGCAGTGCTAGAGATCTCTACAGGGGCGATGAGCAGTTCTTC.

The chain joins TRBV7-9 to TRBJ2-5; 7 bases are shared with TRBD1. V lost 4 bases and J lost 5; bases outside the gene matches: 4. The germline gives CDR1 SEHNR, CDR2 FQNEAQ (reference sequence). CDR3 size: 13 residues. CDR3 region: CASSSRGPETQYF. Written as DNA, the CDR3 is TGTGCCAGCAGCTCAAGGGGGCCGGAGACCCAGTACTTC.

This clonotype was seen more than once but under ten times. The gene calls are TRBV12-3 or TRBV12-4 and TRBJ2-1, with TRBD1 matching over 8 bases. Germline trimming cut 6 bases from V and 1 base from J; bases unmatched to any gene: 2. The CDR3 has 14 residues. The CDR3 DNA reads TGTGCCAGCAGACAGGGGGGTTCCTACAATGAGCAGTTCTTC. Its protein is CASRQGGSYNEQFF.

Regarding this clonotype: This may be a read error: a much more frequent sequence differs by one nucleotide. The V and J genes are TRBV20-1 and TRBJ2-7; D ambiguous. The CDR3 has 13 residues. Trimming stripped 6 bases from V and 7 bases from J, with 19 bases between. Germline V gene sequence: CDR1 DFQATT, CDR2 SNEGSKA (reference sequence). The CDR3 sequence: CSASDRAIGEQYF. DNA of the CDR3: TGCAGTGCCAGTGATAGGGCGATTGGGGAGCAGTACTTC.

This clonotype was observed a few times. This may arise from a read error, as a much more abundant clone is one base away. It is likely a read error, because the conserved phenylalanine at the end of the CDR3 is missing. V gene TRBV19 combines with J gene TRBJ1-5; TRBD1 is a possible D gene (6 bases). The CDR3 spans 13 residues. V lost 6 bases and J lost 5, with 11 bases in between. Per the germline V gene, CDR1 is LNHDA and CDR2 is SQIVND (reference sequence). CDR3 DNA sequence: TGTGCCAGTAGCCCAGACAGGTATCAGCCCCAGCATTAT. Residues: CASSPDRYQPQHY.

This clonotype was seen many times. V and J are TRBV2 and TRBJ2-3; D ambiguous. The CDR3 has 12 residues. Germline-derived CDR1 and CDR2 are SNHLY and FYNNEI. V dropped 7 bases and J dropped 6 bases, with 11 bases sitting between them. DNA of the CDR3: TGTGCCAGCAAGGAAGGAACGGATACGCAGTATTTT. Translating gives CASKEGTDTQYF.

Many counts were recorded for this clonotype. The chain joins TRBV29-1 to TRBJ1-1; D might be TRBD1 (5 bases). V was clipped by 5 bases and J by 3 bases, with 7 bases between them. The CDR3 covers 11 residues. Germline V lookup: CDR1 SQVTM, CDR2 ANQGSEA. The CDR3 spells CSVRGYTEAFF. CDR3 coding DNA: TGCAGCGTTAGGGGTTACACTGAAGCTTTCTTT.